This entry concerns a single T cell receptor (beta chain). The antigen is undetermined. This sample was included in a study of cytomegalovirus exposure and HLA in healthy donors. Study-level background: Of some 360 genotyped donors, around 76% clustered with self-reported Caucasian donors.

The PCR made use of 60 Vbeta and 13 Jbeta primers. TCRdb's copy holds only in-frame clones and misses some; the assay was immunoSEQ multiplex PCR. This sample yields about 160,000 clones, of which roughly 73% are seen a single time; around 1.5% belongs to the top ten. General observations from the study: Across HLA loci, a later analysis found differing TCR association rates, with DRB1 most and HLA-C fewest. In vitro confirmation showed three CMV-associated chains to be CMV antigen specific. Most likely, a cluster of highly shared sequence variants arose as a sequencing artifact.

V gave up 10 bases and J gave up 3 bases; unmatched junction bases: 9. The CDR3 totals 14 residues. CDR1 SGHNT and CDR2 YYREEE come from the germline V gene (reference sequence). The TCR originated in a woman aged 25 to 39 in good health and CMV-seronegative. Sequencing used PBMCs. The chain couples TRBV5-4 to TRBJ2-3, with 9 positions matching TRBD2. The DNA of the CDR3 is TGTGCCTGCTCTACTAGCGGGTTAACAGATACGCAGTATTTT. Translation: CACSTSGLTDTQYF.